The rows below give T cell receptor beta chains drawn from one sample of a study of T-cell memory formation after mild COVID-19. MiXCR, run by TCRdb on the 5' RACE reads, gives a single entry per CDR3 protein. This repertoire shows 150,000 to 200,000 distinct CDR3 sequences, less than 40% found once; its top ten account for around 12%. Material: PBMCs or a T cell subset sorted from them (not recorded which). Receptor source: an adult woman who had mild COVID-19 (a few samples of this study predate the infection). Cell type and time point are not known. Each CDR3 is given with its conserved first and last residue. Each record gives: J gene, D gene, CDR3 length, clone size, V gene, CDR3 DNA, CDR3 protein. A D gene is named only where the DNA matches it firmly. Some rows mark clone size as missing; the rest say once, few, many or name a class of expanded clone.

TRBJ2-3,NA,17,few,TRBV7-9,TGTGCCAGCAGCTTAGTTGTCTGGGACACTAGCACAGATACGCAGTATTTT,CASSLVVWDTSTDTQYF
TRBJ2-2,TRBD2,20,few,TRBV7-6,TGTGCCAGCAGCCACCTTCGGACTAGCGGGGGGGTCGCGAACACCGGGGAGCTGTTTTTT,CASSHLRTSGGVANTGELFF
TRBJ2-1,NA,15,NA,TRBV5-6,TGTGCCAGCAGCTTGGGTCTAGCGTCACCGGCTGAGCAGTTCTTC,CASSLGLASPAEQFF
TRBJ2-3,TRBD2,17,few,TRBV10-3,TGTGCCATCTCCAACGGACTAGCGGGGGAGCTCACAGATACGCAGTATTTT,CAISNGLAGELTDTQYF
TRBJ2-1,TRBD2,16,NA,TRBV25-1,TGTGCCAGCAGTGAATCTACTAGCGGGAGCTTCGATGAGCAGTTCTTC,CASSESTSGSFDEQFF
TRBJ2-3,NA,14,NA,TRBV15,TGTGCCACCAGCAGCCTGATCCTCCTTGATACGCAGTATTTT,CATSSLILLDTQYF
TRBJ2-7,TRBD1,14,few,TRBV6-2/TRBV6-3,TGTGCCAGTAATTCCGGGACAGGGTGGAACGAGCAGTACTTC,CASNSGTGWNEQYF
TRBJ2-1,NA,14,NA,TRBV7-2,TGTGCCAGCAGCCCCTTGGGAGGTGGGGATGAGCAGTTCTTC,CASSPLGGGDEQFF
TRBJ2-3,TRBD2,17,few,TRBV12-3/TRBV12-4,TGTGCCAGCAGTAGACCGCCGGGACTAGCGGGGTTAGATACGCAGTATTTT,CASSRPPGLAGLDTQYF
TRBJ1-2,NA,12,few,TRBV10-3,TGTGCCATCAGTGAGTCGCGCTATGGCTACACCTTC,CAISESRYGYTF